This T cell receptor beta chain was sequenced for a study of CD8+ T cells in alopecia areata. About the study: Tofacitinib lasted 6 to 18 months, then 6 months off drug. Study findings and constraints: Elevated clonality characterized lesional scalp relative to normal scalp, particularly in alopecia totalis/universalis. There were many expanded lesional clones persisting in scalp and blood during tofacitinib.

This clone has a count of ten or more. What it binds is not known. Treatment of the sample: oral pan-JAK inhibitor, 5-10 mg twice daily. Peripheral blood and lesional scalp punch biopsies came from alopecia areata patients. The length of the CDR3 is 11 residues. Germline CDR1 and CDR2: MGHDK and SYGVNS. V lost 1 base, J lost 9 bases, and 7 bases lay in between. cDNA reverse transcribed from extracted RNA served as the sequencing template. The repertoire was sequenced with immunoSEQ multiplex PCR; TCRdb's copy has only in-frame clones and lacks some. The sample lists 200,000 to 250,000 clones, around three fifths occurring once.

Sequencing was performed on CD4+ T cells sorted from blood, taken at week 4, from a patient treated with tofacitinib. The chain is built from TRBV25-1 and TRBJ2-7, with D perhaps TRBD2 (5 bases). This clonotype was obtained from a human donor with alopecia areata. The CDR3: CASSESRVQYF. CDR3 in DNA: TGTGCCAGCAGTGAATCGAGGGTGCAGTACTTC.